Below, 26 T cell receptor beta chains from the same sample are listed, as sequenced in a study of T cells in Graves' hyperthyroidism and ophthalmopathy. RNA transcripts provided the source from which TCR beta CDR3 regions were amplified. TCR CDR3 underwent first-round RT-PCR with the HTBI primer set. One entry per CDR3 protein, called by TCRdb with MiXCR from the multiplex PCR reads. The sample lists some 580,000 distinct CDR3 sequences, more than 15% occurring once. Input material: blood. These receptors all come from a woman aged 40 to 49 with Graves' ophthalmopathy.

This clonotype was recorded a few times. The rearrangement links TRBV9 to TRBJ2-2, with 8 bases matching TRBD1. This CDR3 has 17 amino acids. CDR1 and CDR2 from the germline V gene are SGDLS and YYNGEE. J gave up 1 base and V 4 bases, and 9 bases lay outside the gene matches. CDR3 sequence reads: CASSPQGAAGNTGELFF. The CDR3 region has the DNA TGTGCCAGCAGCCCCCAGGGGGCTGCTGGGAACACCGGGGAGCTGTTTTTT.

The chain is built from TRBV7-3 and TRBJ2-7, with 7 bases that match TRBD2. Germline V gene data show CDR1 as SGHTA and CDR2 as FQGTGA. The CDR3 is 16 residues long. Trimming cost V 2 bases and J 7 bases; bases outside gene matches: 14. The CDR3 sequence: CASSLARGTTPGEQYF. CDR3 bases: TGTGCCAGCAGCTTAGCGCGGGGGACCACACCTGGGGAGCAGTACTTC.

This clonotype has a handful of counts. V gene TRBV24-1 combines with J gene TRBJ2-1, with D uncertain. V was clipped by 2 bases and J by 9 bases, with 13 bases between them. This CDR3 has 14 amino acids. Germline-derived CDR1 and CDR2 are KGHDR and SFDVKD. The CDR3 loop reads CATSDSLEYGEQFF. CDR3 bases: TGTGCCACCAGTGATTCCTTAGAGTATGGTGAGCAGTTCTTC.

This chain joins TRBV12-3 or TRBV12-4 and TRBJ2-5, with 7 bases aligning to TRBD1. This CDR3 has 14 amino acids. V lost 6 bases and J lost 2; bases outside the gene matches: 6. CDR3 coding DNA: TGTGCCAGCAGGCGTCGGGACAGACAAGAGACCCAGTACTTC. It codes for CASRRRDRQETQYF.

This rearrangement joins TRBV28 to TRBJ2-5; D is possibly TRBD1 (10 bases). The CDR3 runs to 18 residues. V lost 3 bases and J lost 5, with 25 bases in between. Looked up from germline, CDR1 is MDHEN and CDR2 is SYDVKM. The CDR3 coding sequence is TGTGCCAGCAGTTTTGGACAGGGGGTTGGCGGGGGGGCGGAGACCCAGTACTTC. This gives the protein CASSFGQGVGGGAETQYF.

This clonotype was detected ten times or more. The chain links TRBV20-1 to TRBJ1-3; D unclear. CDR1 DFQATT and CDR2 SNEGSKA come from the germline V gene (reference sequence). V lost 3 bases to trimming and J lost 0 bases, with 12 bases between them. This CDR3 contains 15 residues. The CDR3 DNA is TGCAGTGCTAGCGGGGTAGGGCCCTCTGGAAACACCATATATTTT. Protein sequence: CSASGVGPSGNTIYF.

This clonotype was seen more than once but under ten times. The chain is built from TRBV12-3 or TRBV12-4 and TRBJ1-6, with D uncertain. This CDR3 has 13 amino acids. V lost 2 bases, J lost 6 bases, and 5 bases lay in between. The CDR3 DNA reads TGTGCCAGCAGTTTACGGGTTAATTCACCCCTCCACTTT. This sequence encodes CASSLRVNSPLHF.

The table lists this clonotype with many counts. The chain carries TRBV7-9 and TRBJ2-3; a possible D gene is TRBD1 (5 bases). Trimming took off 7 bases at V and 4 bases at J, with 6 bases between the two ends. The CDR3 length is 11 residues. The germline gives CDR1 SEHNR, CDR2 FQNEAQ (reference sequence). The DNA of the CDR3 is TGTGCCAGCACAGGGCCAGATACGCAGTATTTT. It is translated as CASTGPDTQYF.

This clonotype was detected many times. The gene calls are TRBV11-3 and TRBJ2-3, with D unresolved. The germline CDR1 and CDR2 sequences are SGHNT and YENEEA. V was clipped by 0 bases and J by 10 bases, with 14 bases between them. CDR3 length: 14 amino acids. The CDR3 DNA reads TGTGCCAGCAGCTTAGATGGCGGATCCCTAGCGCAGTATTTT. This translates into CASSLDGGSLAQYF.

This clonotype showed up many times. This chain connects TRBV20-1 to TRBJ1-2, with no clear D. V shed 0 bases and J shed 3 bases, with 8 bases lying between them. The CDR3 runs to 13 residues. Germline loops: CDR1 DFQATT, CDR2 SNEGSKA (reference sequence). Written as DNA, the CDR3 is TGCAGTGCTAGAGAAGGCCAATACTATGGCTACACCTTC. It codes for CSAREGQYYGYTF.

This clonotype has only one observation. V is TRBV5-1 and J is TRBJ1-1; 8 nucleotides line up with TRBD1. Trimming removed 4 bases from V and 2 bases from J; junction bases left unmatched: 10. The germline V gene encodes CDR1 SGHRS and CDR2 YFSETQ. This CDR3 is 16 amino acids long. CDR3 DNA: TGCGCCAGCAGCGACACAGGGGGAATACTCAACACTGAAGCTTTCTTT. It translates to CASSDTGGILNTEAFF.

V gene TRBV7-9 combines with J gene TRBJ2-1; TRBD2 agrees at 11 bases. In germline, CDR1 is SEHNR, CDR2 FQNEAQ (reference sequence). V shed 5 bases and J 5 bases; nucleotides not matched to a gene: 17. The CDR3 has 19 residues. CDR3 in DNA: TGTGCCAGCAGCCCTAGTAGGGGGGGGACTAGCGGCTACAACAATGAGCAGTTCTTC. Protein sequence: CASSPSRGGTSGYNNEQFF.

V usage is TRBV29-1 and J usage is TRBJ2-7; perhaps TRBD2 as D (5 bases). Germline values: CDR1 SQVTM, CDR2 ANQGSEA. The V end was cut by 4 bases, the J end by 5 bases, with 9 bases between. This CDR3 has 11 residues. The CDR3 nucleotides are TGCAGCGTTGCCTTCGGGGACGAGCAGTACTTC. Translating it yields CSVAFGDEQYF.

V gene TRBV6-1 combines with J gene TRBJ2-2; TRBD1 matches at 11 bases. This CDR3 is built from 16 residues. J was trimmed by 4 bases and V by 6 bases; bases with no gene match: 7. Germline lookup yields CDR1 MNHNS and CDR2 SASEGT. In DNA, the CDR3 is TGTGCCAGCAGAGAGGGACAGGGGGTTAGCACCGGGGAGCTGTTTTTT. It translates to CASREGQGVSTGELFF.

A remark on this clonotype: A read error is possible here, since a much larger clone lies one base away. V is TRBV11-2 and J is TRBJ1-6; D remains ambiguous. This CDR3 region has 14 residues. CDR1 SGHAT and CDR2 FQNNGV come from the germline V gene. Trimming took 3 bases from V and 9 from J, leaving 12 bases between them. The CDR3 protein is CASSFGGLGSPLHF. For the CDR3, the DNA is TGTGCCAGCAGCTTTGGCGGTTTGGGTTCACCCCTCCACTTT.

The rearrangement uses TRBV6-1 and TRBJ2-5; D possibly corresponds to TRBD2 (5 bases). The germline V gene encodes CDR1 MNHNS and CDR2 SASEGT. Trimming took off 7 bases at V and 7 bases at J, with 13 bases between the two ends. The length of the CDR3 is 12 residues. CDR3 loop: CASKEHGGTQYF. Here the CDR3 DNA reads TGTGCCAGCAAGGAACACGGAGGGACCCAGTACTTC.

This clonotype has ten or more counts. V is TRBV30 and J is TRBJ1-1; 7 nucleotides align to TRBD1. The CDR3 runs to 13 residues. From germline, CDR1 is GTSNPN and CDR2 SVGIG (reference sequence). Trimming removed 3 bases from V and 4 bases from J; junction bases left unmatched: 5. Written as DNA, the CDR3 is TGTGCCTGGAGCCGACAGGGAAGCACTGAAGCTTTCTTT. It translates to CAWSRQGSTEAFF.

The chain has TRBV30 and TRBJ2-7; D gene unclear. From germline, CDR1 is GTSNPN and CDR2 SVGIG (reference sequence). This CDR3 region has 13 residues. V was shortened by 0 bases and J by 2 bases, with 8 bases between the two germline ends. The CDR3 sequence is CAWSVMGTYEQYF. CDR3 sequence (DNA): TGTGCCTGGAGTGTAATGGGGACCTACGAGCAGTACTTC.

This rearrangement joins TRBV28 to TRBJ1-5; D is ambiguous. The CDR3 covers 12 residues. Trimming removed 4 bases at V and 9 bases at J, with 10 bases between. CDR1 MDHEN and CDR2 SYDVKM come from the germline V gene. The CDR3 DNA reads as TGTGCCAGCAGTTCGTCTGCGTGGCCCCAGCATTTT. Its protein product is CASSSSAWPQHF.

The chain combines TRBV19 with TRBJ1-3; no clear D. V was shortened by 5 bases and J by 4 bases, with 6 bases between the two germline ends. In germline, CDR1 is LNHDA, CDR2 SQIVND (reference sequence). CDR3 size: 12 residues. In DNA form, the CDR3 reads TGTGCCAGTAGTCCCGAGGGAAACACCATATATTTT. Encoded protein: CASSPEGNTIYF.

This clonotype was seen repeatedly, ten times or more. The chain has TRBV5-1 and TRBJ2-1, with 8 nucleotides matching TRBD1. With V trimmed by 3 bases and J by 8 bases, 7 bases remained unmatched. The CDR3 is made up of 14 amino acids. Germline V CDR1 and CDR2: SGHRS, YFSETQ. CDR3 in amino acids: CASSSGQVADEQFF. CDR3 bases: TGCGCCAGCAGCTCGGGACAGGTTGCGGATGAGCAGTTCTTC.

This clonotype was seen repeatedly, ten times or more. V is TRBV5-1 and J is TRBJ1-2; TRBD1 aligns across 10 bases. Germline V gene data show CDR1 as SGHRS and CDR2 as YFSETQ. The CDR3 sequence is 16 residues long. The V segment lost 4 bases and the J segment 4 bases; nucleotides outside the gene matches: 10. CDR3 sequence: CASSQTGGAGPYGYTF. The CDR3 coding sequence is TGCGCCAGCAGCCAGACAGGGGGCGCAGGTCCCTATGGCTACACCTTC. Variable domain in full (rest from reference TRBV5-1 and TRBJ1-2): KAGVTQTPRYLIKTRGQQVTLSCSPISGHRSVSWYQQTPGQGLQFLFEYFSETQRNKGNFPGRFSGRQFSNSRSEMNVSTLELGDSALYLCASSQTGGAGPYGYTFGSGTRLTVV.

There are many counts of this clonotype. The genes are TRBV6-1 and TRBJ1-1, with unresolved D. The CDR3 loop spans 13 amino acids. V shed 2 bases and J shed 0 bases, with 4 bases lying between them. Germline loops: CDR1 MNHNS, CDR2 SASEGT. The CDR3 loop is CASSEQLNTEAFF. For the CDR3, the DNA is TGTGCCAGCAGTGAACAGCTGAACACTGAAGCTTTCTTT.

This clonotype occurred a few times. The chain combines TRBV4-1 with TRBJ1-1; D is uncertain. CDR1 MGHRA and CDR2 YSYEKL come from the germline V gene. The CDR3 extends over 14 amino acids. Trimming left V 0 bases short and J 6 bases short, with 11 bases between. The CDR3 spells CASSQEPRWAEAFF. Here the CDR3 DNA reads TGCGCCAGCAGCCAAGAGCCGAGGTGGGCTGAAGCTTTCTTT.

The chain combines TRBV29-1 with TRBJ1-2; unclear D gene. V was pared by 5 bases and J by 2 bases, with 18 bases between. The CDR3 is 15 amino acids. The germline V gene has CDR1 SQVTM and CDR2 ANQGSEA. The CDR3 is CSVSPLFGNNYGYTF. The CDR3 DNA reads TGCAGCGTTTCTCCCCTGTTCGGGAACAACTATGGCTACACCTTC.

Regarding this clonotype: This could be a read error, since a much larger clone is one nucleotide away. V is TRBV5-1 and J is TRBJ2-1; 13 nucleotides align to TRBD2. Germline loops: CDR1 SGHRS, CDR2 YFSETQ. This CDR3 is built from 18 residues. CDR3 residues: CASSLPGLAGASNNEQFF. DNA of the CDR3: TGCGCCAGCAGCTTGCCCGGACTAGCGGGAGCCTCCAACAATGAGCAGTTCTTC.